The following is a T cell receptor (beta chain) sequence with its context. This specimen comes from a study of control samples from healthy donors and cancer patients. The data were produced by immunoSEQ multiplex PCR, yet TCRdb's version contains in-frame clones alone and is incomplete. The sample records more than 100,000 clones, about 87% being singletons. CDR3 length equals 15 residues. V gave up 3 bases and J gave up 2 bases, with 11 bases separating them. Germline CDR1 reads KGHSH; CDR2 reads LQKENI. The receptor comes from a man in his forties in good health. The sample comprised blood. The chain is built from TRBV18 and TRBJ1-3; tentative D call: TRBD1 (6 bases). In DNA, the CDR3 is TGTGCCAGCTCACCGGACAGCGTTGCTGGAAACACCATATATTTT. It translates to CASSPDSVAGNTIYF. The full variable domain, its missing parts supplied by reference TRBV18 and TRBJ1-3, is NAGVMQNPRHLVRRRGQEARLRCSPMKGHSHVYWYRQLPEEGLKFMVYLQKENIIDESGMPKERFSAEFPKEGPSILRIQQVVRGDSAAYFCASSPDSVAGNTIYFGEGSWLTVV.